This is a list of T cell receptor beta chains from one sample in a study of T cells in Graves' hyperthyroidism and ophthalmopathy. TCRdb itself ran the multiplex PCR reads through MiXCR, one entry per CDR3 protein. The table has around 390,000 distinct CDR3 sequences, around 15% seen once; the top ten hold 20%. The specimen was blood. The receptor source for this set is a woman aged 25 to 45 with Graves' ophthalmopathy. CDR3s include the opening cysteine and the closing phenylalanine or tryptophan. Fields, in order: clone size, D gene, J gene, V gene, CDR3 protein, CDR3 DNA. D genes are given only for firm matches. Size is stated for part of the rows, as once, few or many counts, or as a class when the clone is expanded.

>many|TRBD2|TRBJ2-5|TRBV10-2
CASRLGLASETQYF
TGCGCCAGCAGATTGGGACTAGCCTCTGAGACCCAGTACTTC
>few|TRBD1|TRBJ1-6|TRBV20-1
CSSWGHRGNNSPLHF
TGCAGTTCGTGGGGCCACAGGGGGAATAATTCACCCCTCCACTTT
>many|TRBD1|TRBJ2-7|TRBV11-1
CASSHGTGNYEQYF
TGTGCCAGCAGCCACGGGACAGGGAACTACGAGCAGTACTTC
>many|TRBD2|TRBJ2-5|TRBV27
CASSSRGSGGFGTQYF
TGTGCCAGCAGTTCAAGGGGTAGCGGGGGTTTCGGGACCCAGTACTTC
>NA|TRBD1|TRBJ1-1|TRBV6-5
CASSYGTGVAEAFF
TGTGCCAGCAGTTACGGGACAGGGGTTGCGGAAGCTTTCTTT
>many|NA|TRBJ1-1|TRBV6-1
CASSYELNTEAFF
TGTGCCAGCAGTTATGAGCTAAACACTGAAGCTTTCTTT
>many|TRBD2|TRBJ2-7|TRBV15
CATSTTLAGLDYEQYF
TGTGCCACCAGCACCACTTTAGCGGGGTTAGACTACGAGCAGTACTTC
>few|TRBD1|TRBJ1-2|TRBV20-1
CSARLRIPGQGWGRGGYTF
TGCAGTGCTAGATTAAGAATTCCGGGACAGGGATGGGGGCGCGGTGGCTACACCTTC
>few|NA|TRBJ2-7|TRBV10-3
CAISVNSREQYF
TGTGCCATCAGTGTGAACAGTCGCGAGCAGTACTTC
>NA|TRBD2|TRBJ2-1|TRBV7-3
CASSLRGGEQFF
TGTGCCAGCAGCCTACGGGGGGGCGAGCAGTTCTTC
>NA|TRBD1|TRBJ1-2|TRBV6-1
CASSEAAGGFSGYTF
TGTGCCAGCAGTGAAGCGGCAGGGGGGTTTTCTGGCTACACCTTC
>few|TRBD1|TRBJ2-2|TRBV24-1
CATSDKDRGYPRTGELFF
TGTGCCACCAGTGACAAGGACAGGGGATACCCGAGGACCGGGGAGCTGTTTTTT
>many|TRBD2|TRBJ2-7|TRBV28
CASSFLRGTSRVYEQYF
TGTGCCAGCAGTTTTTTACGGGGGACTAGCCGAGTCTACGAGCAGTACTTC
>few|NA|TRBJ2-3|TRBV4-2
CASSERGEPTDTQYF
TGTGCCAGCAGCGAACGCGGGGAGCCCACAGATACGCAGTATTTT
>many|NA|TRBJ2-5|TRBV3-1
CASSQRSHYRERQETQYF
TGTGCCAGCAGCCAGCGCTCTCATTACCGGGAAAGACAAGAGACCCAGTACTTC
>NA|NA|TRBJ2-1|TRBV24-1
CATSDWDFSGEDSSEQFF
TGTGCCACCAGTGATTGGGACTTTAGCGGCGAAGACAGCAGTGAGCAGTTCTTC
>many|NA|TRBJ1-4|TRBV24-1
CATSDSAGLNEKLFF
TGTGCCACCAGTGATTCGGCAGGGCTTAATGAAAAACTGTTTTTT
>many|NA|TRBJ1-1|TRBV7-2
CASSLGVLGTEAFF
TGTGCCAGCAGCTTAGGAGTTCTTGGAACTGAAGCTTTCTTT
>many|NA|TRBJ1-1|TRBV27
CASSSWIFTEAFF
TGTGCCAGCAGTTCCTGGATTTTCACTGAAGCTTTCTTT
>many|NA|TRBJ2-5|TRBV7-2
CASSLAGTNQETQYF
TGTGCCAGCAGCTTAGCCGGGACAAACCAAGAGACCCAGTACTTC
>many|NA|TRBJ1-1|TRBV30
CAWRVWKLNTEAFF
TGTGCGTGGAGAGTTTGGAAGTTGAACACTGAAGCTTTCTTT
>many|NA|TRBJ1-6|TRBV2
CASSGEDNSPLHF
TGTGCCAGCAGTGGAGAGGATAATTCACCCCTCCACTTT
>many|TRBD1|TRBJ2-1|TRBV7-3
CASSSTGVSSYNEQFF
TGTGCCAGCAGCTCAACAGGGGTATCGTCCTACAATGAGCAGTTCTTC
>few|NA|TRBJ2-2|TRBV20-1
CSARERGFPGELFF
TGCAGTGCTAGAGAAAGGGGGTTTCCCGGGGAGCTGTTTTTT